The 8 T cell receptor beta chains in this list originate from one sample, sequenced in a study of post-analysis software for immune sequencing data. Study-level results: Comparison of patients with controls showed five TRBV segments more frequent in patients, TRBV5-6, TRBV5-1 and TRBV20-1 among them.

Their recognized antigens are unknown. Prepared libraries of TCR beta cDNA carried unique molecular identifiers. MiXCR, applied by TCRdb to the PCR reads, yields one record per CDR3 protein. Of some 690,000 distinct CDR3 sequences in the sample, 30% were seen once. Source material: blood. The receptor source for this set is a girl aged 10-17 years with multiple sclerosis.

This clonotype has a handful of counts. V is TRBV15 and J is TRBJ1-2; D gene uncertain. Germline V lookup: CDR1 LNHNV, CDR2 YYDKDF (reference sequence). The CDR3 consists of 15 residues. V lost 1 base to trimming and J lost 8 bases, with 17 bases between them. CDR3 sequence: CATSRALGLGRGYTF. The CDR3 DNA reads TGTGCCACCAGCAGAGCCTTGGGCCTTGGCCGGGGCTACACCTTC.

This clonotype was detected only a few times. The genes are TRBV6-1 and TRBJ2-6; a weak D match, TRBD1 (6 bases). Trimming removed 9 bases from V and 0 bases from J, with 9 bases in between. The V gene's germline CDR1 is MNHNS and CDR2 SASEGT. The CDR3 loop spans 14 amino acids. CDR3 region: CASRDTSGANVLTF. The CDR3 DNA follows: TGTGCCAGTAGGGACACCTCTGGGGCCAACGTCCTGACTTTC.

This chain links TRBV5-1 with TRBJ1-1; no definite D call. CDR3 length: 15 residues. CDR1 and CDR2 from the germline V gene are SGHRS and YFSETQ. Trimming removed 5 bases from V and 0 bases from J, with 14 bases in between. The CDR3 DNA sequence: TGCGCCAGCAGTCGAGGGAGAGAGGTGAACACTGAAGCTTTCTTT. Translated, it gives CASSRGREVNTEAFF. Based on the CDR3 plus reference TRBV5-1 and TRBJ1-1, the full variable domain is KAGVTQTPRYLIKTRGQQVTLSCSPISGHRSVSWYQQTPGQGLQFLFEYFSETQRNKGNFPGRFSGRQFSNSRSEMNVSTLELGDSALYLCASSRGREVNTEAFFGQGTRLTVV.

V gene TRBV10-3 combines with J gene TRBJ2-1; D tentatively reads TRBD1 or TRBD2 (5 bases each). Trimming removed 0 bases at V and 9 bases at J, with 6 bases between. Germline loops: CDR1 ENHRY, CDR2 SYGVKD. The CDR3 totals 12 residues. The CDR3 region is CAISESGVEQFF. The CDR3 DNA is TGTGCCATCAGTGAGTCGGGGGTTGAGCAGTTCTTC.

In this sample, this clonotype turned up a few times. The rearrangement links TRBV4-1 to TRBJ2-1; TRBD2 matches 7 bases. Per the germline V gene, CDR1 is MGHRA and CDR2 is YSYEKL. The CDR3 runs to 14 residues. J was trimmed by 3 bases and V by 2 bases; bases with no gene match: 1. The CDR3 region is CASSQRDYYNEQFF. The CDR3 region has the DNA TGCGCCAGCAGCCAACGGGACTACTACAATGAGCAGTTCTTC.

This clonotype occurred many times. The V call is TRBV6-1, the J call TRBJ2-1; 7 bases fit TRBD2. CDR3 size: 14 residues. The V gene's germline CDR1 is MNHNS and CDR2 SASEGT. Trimming took 6 bases from V and 3 from J; bases not matched to a gene: 5. CDR3 sequence reads: CASRGGTYYNEQFF. Written as DNA, the CDR3 is TGTGCCAGCAGGGGGGGGACTTACTACAATGAGCAGTTCTTC.

This clonotype showed up just a few times. This rearrangement joins TRBV20-1 to TRBJ2-3; the D gene is possibly TRBD2 (5 bases). The V gene's germline CDR1 is DFQATT and CDR2 SNEGSKA (reference sequence). This CDR3 is 15 amino acids long. Deletions cut 2 bases from V and 8 bases from J, with 20 bases between. The DNA of the CDR3 is TGCAGTGCTAGACCCCCCGGGCCCCCGGCGGGTACGCAGTATTTT. This translates into CSARPPGPPAGTQYF.

This clonotype has more than one count but fewer than ten. The chain carries TRBV20-1 and TRBJ2-7; a possible D gene is TRBD2 (5 bases). The CDR3 is made up of 15 amino acids. Trimming removed 5 bases at V and 3 bases at J, with 20 bases between. The germline V gene encodes CDR1 DFQATT and CDR2 SNEGSKA (reference sequence). The DNA for the CDR3 is TGCAGTGCTGAACCCCCCGGAGGTGGGTACTACGAGCAGTACTTC. Protein product: CSAEPPGGGYYEQYF.